A single sample is the source of the 21 T cell receptor beta chains below, sequenced in a study of glioma-infiltrating T cells after dendritic cell vaccination. Measured with immunoSEQ multiplex PCR; TCRdb has only the in-frame clones, and not every one. The sample lists approximately 100,000 clones; 75% to 85% were seen once. Sequenced material: blood, taken before dendritic cell vaccination. The receptors here all came from a human donor with glioblastoma.

Comment on this clone: At the DNA level, this CDR3 is encoded by other sequences in the same sample as well. This rearrangement joins TRBV4-1 to TRBJ2-1; tentatively, D is TRBD1 (5 bases). CDR1 and CDR2 from the germline V gene are MGHRA and YSYEKL. This CDR3 has 14 residues. Trimming shortened V by 1 base and J by 7 bases, and 11 bases separated the two germline ends. CDR3 nucleotides: TGCGCCAGCAGCCAAGTCATAGGGGCGAATGAGCAGTTCTTC. It yields the protein CASSQVIGANEQFF.

The rearrangement joins TRBV2 to TRBJ2-1; D gene uncertain. V was shortened by 2 bases and J by 4 bases, with 3 bases between the two germline ends. Germline-derived CDR1 and CDR2 are SNHLY and FYNNEI. The CDR3 extends over 12 amino acids. This CDR3 reads CASSELYNEQFF. The CDR3 DNA sequence: TGTGCCAGCAGTGAACTATACAATGAGCAGTTCTTC.

Comments on this clone: A read error may account for a junction end that differs from germline. Other DNA sequences in the sample encode the same CDR3. The chain recombines TRBV11-2 with TRBJ1-6; D uncertain. The CDR3 is 17 amino acids. CDR1 and CDR2 (germline): SGHAT, FQNNGV. Written as DNA, the CDR3 is TGTGCCAGCAGCTTAGATCAGGCGAGCTCCTATAATTCCCCCCTCCACTTT. Encoded protein: CASSLDQASSYNSPLHF. The entire variable domain, with the rest obtained from reference TRBV11-2 and TRBJ1-6, is as follows: EAGVAQSPRYKIIEKRQSVAFWCNPISGHATLYWYQQILGQGPKLLIQFQNNGVVDDSQLPKDRFSAERLKGVDSTLKIQPAKLEDSAVYLCASSLDQASSYNSPLHFGNGTRLTVT.

The CDR3 nucleotides read TGTGCCAGCAGCTCTCTTGGACAGGGGGCTCCCTACGAGCAGTACTTC. This gives the protein CASSSLGQGAPYEQYF. The chain joins TRBV5-6 to TRBJ2-7; 11 bases agree with TRBD1. The ends lost 3 bases at V and 2 bases at J; junction bases unmatched: 7. Germline-derived CDR1 and CDR2 are SGHDT and YYEEEE. The CDR3 length is 16 residues.

This clone was counted only a few times. The V gene is TRBV7-9, the J gene TRBJ1-4, with 7 bases matching TRBD1. The CDR3 extends over 13 amino acids. Per germline, CDR1 SEHNR and CDR2 FQNEAQ (reference sequence). V was clipped by 11 bases and J by 5 bases; unmatched bases: 8. CDR3 loop: CAGDRAENEKLFF. As DNA, the CDR3 is TGTGCCGGAGACAGGGCAGAGAATGAAAAACTGTTTTTT.

This clone turned up a few times. In DNA form, the CDR3 reads TGTGCCAGCTCACCGCCAGGGAGGGAATTCTATGGCTACACCTTC. It yields the protein CASSPPGREFYGYTF. The chain couples TRBV18 to TRBJ1-2; maybe TRBD1 (5 bases). Trimming took 3 bases from V and 4 from J, leaving 15 bases between them. The CDR3 extends over 15 amino acids. Looked up from germline, CDR1 is KGHSH and CDR2 is LQKENI.

The chain is built from TRBV2 and TRBJ2-5; 9 bases align to TRBD2. From germline, CDR1 is SNHLY and CDR2 FYNNEI. The CDR3 consists of 16 residues. Germline trimming cut 5 bases from V and 1 base from J; bases unmatched to any gene: 8. The CDR3 is CASSRLAGSLQETQYF. The DNA for the CDR3 is TGTGCCAGCAGTCGGCTAGCGGGGTCACTCCAAGAGACCCAGTACTTC. The variable domain in full, with the rest retrieved from reference TRBV2 and TRBJ2-5, is EPEVTQTPSHQVTQMGQEVILRCVPISNHLYFYWYRQILGQKVEFLVSFYNNEISEKSEIFDDQFSVERPDGSNFTLKIRSTKLEDSAMYFCASSRLAGSLQETQYFGPGTRLLVL.

V gene TRBV9 combines with J gene TRBJ2-5; TRBD1 matches at 10 bases. In germline, CDR1 is SGDLS, CDR2 YYNGEE. This CDR3 spans 17 amino acids. Trimming removed 3 bases from V and 0 bases from J; junction bases left unmatched: 8. The CDR3 loop reads CASSGDRGLGYQETQYF. The DNA for the CDR3 is TGTGCCAGCAGCGGCGACAGGGGGCTGGGGTACCAAGAGACCCAGTACTTC.

V gene TRBV28 combines with J gene TRBJ1-2; 12 bases line up with TRBD1. Germline V lookup: CDR1 MDHEN, CDR2 SYDVKM. The junction had 12 bases not matched to a gene; V was cut back by 5 bases and J by 5 bases. The CDR3 has 17 residues. For the CDR3, the DNA is TGTGCCAGCAGTCCGCCCGGGACAGGGGGCAGTAGGTATGGCTACACCTTC. It is translated as CASSPPGTGGSRYGYTF.

This clone was counted a few times. DNA of the CDR3: TGTGCCAGCAGCTTAGATGGGGGGACAGTCTACGAGCAGTACTTC. Its translation: CASSLDGGTVYEQYF. The rearrangement joins TRBV11-3 to TRBJ2-7; the D gene is possibly TRBD1 (7 bases). Looked up from germline, CDR1 is SGHNT and CDR2 is YENEEA. The CDR3 has 15 amino acids. Trimming removed 0 bases at V and 3 bases at J, with 12 bases between. The full variable domain, its missing parts supplied by reference TRBV11-3 and TRBJ2-7, is EAGVVQSPRYKIIEKKQPVAFWCNPISGHNTLYWYLQNLGQGPELLIRYENEEAVDDSQLPKDRFSAERLKGVDSTLKIQPAELGDSAVYLCASSLDGGTVYEQYFGPGTRLTVT.

V is TRBV5-1 and J is TRBJ2-7; 9 positions match TRBD1. The CDR3 has 16 amino acids. After removal of 2 bases from V and 6 bases from J, the junction contained 12 bases not matched to a gene. The germline CDR1 and CDR2 sequences are SGHRS and YFSETQ. CDR3 sequence (DNA): TGCGCCAGCAGCTTCCAACCGGGACAGGGTAGCACCGAGCAGTACTTC. It encodes CASSFQPGQGSTEQYF.

The chain joins TRBV5-1 to TRBJ1-5; TRBD1 matches at 9 bases. The V segment lost 0 bases and the J segment 5 bases; nucleotides outside the gene matches: 3. The CDR3 loop spans 15 amino acids. The germline gives CDR1 SGHRS, CDR2 YFSETQ. The CDR3 nucleotides read TGCGCCAGCAGCTTGGAGGGACAGGGATATCAGCCCCAGCATTTT. This gives the protein CASSLEGQGYQPQHF.

The rearrangement joins TRBV5-1 to TRBJ1-1; D is perhaps TRBD1 (6 bases). The CDR3 spans 12 residues. Germline CDR1 is SGHRS and CDR2 is YFSETQ. V was pared by 0 bases and J by 8 bases, with 8 bases between. The DNA for the CDR3 is TGCGCCAGCAGCTTGGGGCAGGGGGAAGCTTTCTTT. Its translation is CASSLGQGEAFF.

The chain links TRBV9 to TRBJ2-1, with TRBD2 matching over 14 bases. CDR3 size: 19 residues. Germline loops: CDR1 SGDLS, CDR2 YYNGEE. V gave up 7 bases and J gave up 9 bases; unmatched junction bases: 21. The CDR3 nucleotides read TGTGCCAGCGGCTACTTGGGGGGACTAGCGGGGGAACCGGGTGGTGAGCAGTTCTTC. Protein product: CASGYLGGLAGEPGGEQFF.

The rearrangement links TRBV30 to TRBJ1-2, with D possibly being TRBD1 (6 bases). The germline V gene encodes CDR1 GTSNPN and CDR2 SVGIG (reference sequence). This CDR3 has 13 residues. With 2 bases removed from V and 4 bases from J, the gap between germline ends came to 11 bases. CDR3 amino acids: CAWSPGESYGYTF. CDR3 nucleotides: TGTGCCTGGAGTCCAGGGGAGAGCTATGGCTACACCTTC. Using reference TRBV30 and TRBJ1-2 for the parts outside the CDR3, the full variable domain is SQTIHQWPATLVQPVGSPLSLECTVEGTSNPNLYWYRQAAGRGLQLLFYSVGIGQISSEVPQNLSASRPQDRQFILSSKKLLLSDSGFYLCAWSPGESYGYTFGSGTRLTVV.

This chain uses TRBV2 with TRBJ2-5; D is perhaps TRBD1 (6 bases). V was clipped by 4 bases and J by 2 bases, with 8 bases between them. Looked up from germline, CDR1 is SNHLY and CDR2 is FYNNEI. The CDR3 is 13 amino acids. CDR3 region: CASSADSQETQYF. The DNA of the CDR3 is TGTGCCAGCAGTGCGGACAGTCAAGAGACCCAGTACTTC.

The sample holds one count of this clone. The chain uses TRBV2 and TRBJ2-2; 9 nucleotides agree with TRBD1. This CDR3 region has 15 residues. After removal of 8 bases from V and 7 bases from J, the junction contained 11 bases not matched to a gene. Germline CDR1 is SNHLY and CDR2 is FYNNEI. For the CDR3, the DNA is TGTGCCAGCGGATTAGGACAGGGGCTCGTCGGGGAGCTGTTTTTT. It yields the protein CASGLGQGLVGELFF.

J is TRBJ1-1 and V is TRBV5-1; TRBD1 matches 10 bases. V was clipped by 4 bases and J by 4 bases; unmatched bases: 4. Germline CDR1 SGHRS, CDR2 YFSETQ. The CDR3 loop spans 14 amino acids. The CDR3 nucleotides read TGCGCCAGCAGCCGGACAGGGGGGCGCACTGAAGCTTTCTTT. Residues: CASSRTGGRTEAFF.

With regard to this clone: At the DNA level, this CDR3 is encoded by other sequences in the same sample as well. This chain uses TRBV11-2 with TRBJ2-3; D might be TRBD2 (5 bases). This CDR3 has 14 amino acids. Germline V gene lookup returns CDR1 SGHAT and CDR2 FQNNGV. Trimming left V 1 base short and J 2 bases short, with 7 bases between. CDR3 residues: CASSLAGSTDTQYF. CDR3 in DNA: TGTGCCAGCAGCTTAGCGGGGTCCACAGATACGCAGTATTTT.

The chain has TRBV30 and TRBJ2-5; TRBD1 matches 9 bases. Germline CDR1 reads GTSNPN; CDR2 reads SVGIG (reference sequence). Trimming removed 4 bases from V and 2 bases from J; junction bases left unmatched: 2. The CDR3 is made up of 13 amino acids. CDR3 nucleotides: TGTGCCTGGAACAGGGGGCATCAAGAGACCCAGTACTTC. Amino acid sequence: CAWNRGHQETQYF.

The rearrangement joins TRBV5-1 to TRBJ1-2; 7 bases fit TRBD1. The CDR3 extends over 14 amino acids. Germline CDR1 is SGHRS and CDR2 is YFSETQ. V was clipped by 1 base and J by 6 bases; unmatched bases: 6. CDR3 protein: CASSLTQGLDGYTF. As DNA, the CDR3 is TGCGCCAGCAGCTTGACACAGGGGTTGGATGGCTACACCTTC.